This T cell receptor (beta chain) was identified in a study of T cells in Graves' hyperthyroidism and ophthalmopathy. Stable hyperthyroidism: no ophthalmopathy progression over 18 months of follow-up. The diagnostic basis comprised clinical symptoms, serum thyroxine and TRAb, thyroid ultrasound and orbital computed tomography. Study-wide results and caveats: The model identified upcoming ophthalmopathy a median approximately six months ahead of onset.

Notes on this clonotype: The antigen remains unidentified.

Regions amplified from RNA transcripts were the TCR beta CDR3 regions. The HTBI primer set drove a first-round RT-PCR of the TCR CDR3. TCRdb itself ran the multiplex PCR reads through MiXCR, one entry per CDR3 protein. The sample carries 600,000 to 900,000 distinct CDR3 sequences, over 15% recorded once. This receptor was identified in a young man with Graves' hyperthyroidism. Sequencing was performed on blood.

CDR3 amino acids: CASSLIGTGEETQYF. The CDR3 region has the DNA TGTGCCAGCAGCTTAATCGGGACAGGGGAAGAGACCCAGTACTTC. The V gene is TRBV7-3, the J gene TRBJ2-5; 10 positions agree with TRBD1. V shed 1 base and J 3 bases; nucleotides not matched to a gene: 2. From germline, CDR1 is SGHTA and CDR2 FQGTGA. This CDR3 has 15 amino acids. Variable domain in full (rest from reference TRBV7-3 and TRBJ2-5): GAGVSQTPSNKVTEKGKYVELRCDPISGHTALYWYRQSLGQGPEFLIYFQGTGAADDSGLPNDRFFAVRPEGSVSTLKIQRTERGDSAVYLCASSLIGTGEETQYFGPGTRLLVL.